This T cell receptor (beta chain) was observed in a study of blood T cell repertoires in COVID-19. CDR3 length: 15 amino acids. J was trimmed by 2 bases and V by 11 bases; bases with no gene match: 10. Germline V gene lookup returns CDR1 MNHEY and CDR2 SVGAGI. During active infection, Seattle patients enrolled and were then monitored through disease. Original processing methods: From reference gene primer amplification, estimates of nucleated cell counts were derived. The assay was immunoSEQ multiplex PCR, and TCRdb's table has in-frame clones only and misses some. For V, J and clone size, that table is used; D and trimming come from the DNA. The sample has under 200,000 clones; 75% to 85% are singletons.

This TCR came from a woman aged 60-75 years with COVID-19, enrolled during active disease. Specimen: peripheral blood. J is TRBJ2-3 and V is TRBV6-5; 10 bases are shared with TRBD1. The CDR3 sequence is CASRPGTGATDTQYF. In DNA, the CDR3 is TGTGCCTCAAGACCCGGGACAGGGGCCACAGATACGCAGTATTTT.